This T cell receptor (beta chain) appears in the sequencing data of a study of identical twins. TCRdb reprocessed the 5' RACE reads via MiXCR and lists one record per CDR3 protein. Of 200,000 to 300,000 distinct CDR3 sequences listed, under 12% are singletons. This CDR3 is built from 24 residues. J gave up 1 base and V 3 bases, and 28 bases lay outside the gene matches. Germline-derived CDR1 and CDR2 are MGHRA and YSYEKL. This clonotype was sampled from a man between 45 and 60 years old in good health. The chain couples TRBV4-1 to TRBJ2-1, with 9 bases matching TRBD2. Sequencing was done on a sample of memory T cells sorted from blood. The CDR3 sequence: CASSHREGRGAGGPRTESYNEQFF. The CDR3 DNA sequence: TGCGCCAGCAGCCATCGGGAGGGACGCGGGGCGGGAGGGCCGAGGACTGAGTCCTACAATGAGCAGTTCTTC.